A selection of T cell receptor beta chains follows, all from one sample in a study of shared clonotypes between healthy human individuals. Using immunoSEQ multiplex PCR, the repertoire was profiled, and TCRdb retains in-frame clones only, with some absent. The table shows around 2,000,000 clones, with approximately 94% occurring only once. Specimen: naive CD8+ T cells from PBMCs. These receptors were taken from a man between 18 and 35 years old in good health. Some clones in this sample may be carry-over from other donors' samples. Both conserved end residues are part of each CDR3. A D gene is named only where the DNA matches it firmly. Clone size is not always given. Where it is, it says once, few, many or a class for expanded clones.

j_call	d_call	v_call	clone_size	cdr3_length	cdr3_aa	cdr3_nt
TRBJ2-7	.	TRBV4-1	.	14	CASSQGGGAYEQYF	TGCGCCAGCAGCCAAGGCGGCGGCGCCTACGAGCAGTACTTC
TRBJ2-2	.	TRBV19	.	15	CASSDLGLYTGELFF	TGTGCCAGTAGTGACTTGGGGCTATACACCGGGGAGCTGTTTTTT
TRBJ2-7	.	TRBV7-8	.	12	CASSLDHYEQYF	TGTGCCAGCAGCTTGGACCACTACGAGCAGTACTTC
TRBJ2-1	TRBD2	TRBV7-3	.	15	CASSSRSGRAYEQFF	TGTGCCAGCAGCTCCAGGAGCGGGAGGGCTTATGAGCAGTTCTTC
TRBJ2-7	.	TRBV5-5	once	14	CASSLDGSYGEQYF	TGTGCCAGCAGCTTGGACGGCTCCTACGGCGAGCAGTACTTC
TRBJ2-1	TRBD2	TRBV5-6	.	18	CASSLGLAEGSSYNEQFF	TGTGCCAGCAGCTTGGGGCTAGCGGAGGGAAGCTCCTACAATGAGCAGTTCTTC
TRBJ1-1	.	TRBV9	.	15	CASSVGDRWNTEAFF	TGTGCCAGCAGCGTAGGAGACAGGTGGAACACTGAAGCTTTCTTT
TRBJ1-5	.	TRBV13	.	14	CASSPRGSNQPQHF	TGTGCCAGCAGCCCGCGAGGGTCCAATCAGCCCCAGCATTTT
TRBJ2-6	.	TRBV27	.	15	CASSSSVGGANVLTF	TGTGCCAGCAGTTCTAGCGTTGGTGGGGCCAACGTCCTGACTTTC
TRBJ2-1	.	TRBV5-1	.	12	CASSLYVDEQFF	TGCGCCAGCAGCTTGTATGTAGATGAGCAGTTCTTC
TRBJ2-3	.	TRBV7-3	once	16	CASSHPQGGITDTQYF	TGTGCCAGCAGCCACCCCCAGGGGGGGATCACAGATACGCAGTATTTT
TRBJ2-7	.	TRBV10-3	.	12	CAISDWSYEQYF	TGTGCCATCAGCGACTGGTCCTACGAGCAGTACTTC
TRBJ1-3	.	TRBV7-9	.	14	CASSPLVSGNTIYF	TGTGCCAGCAGCCCACTGGTTTCTGGAAACACCATATATTTT
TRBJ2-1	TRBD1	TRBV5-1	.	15	CASSYRGIPPNEQFF	TGCGCCAGCAGTTACAGGGGGATCCCTCCCAATGAGCAGTTCTTC
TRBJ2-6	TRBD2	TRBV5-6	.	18	CASSHPFRDYSGANVLTF	TGTGCCAGCAGCCATCCTTTCAGGGACTATTCCGGGGCCAACGTCCTGACTTTC
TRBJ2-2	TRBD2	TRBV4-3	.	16	CASSQGGASGDRELFF	TGCGCCAGCAGCCAGGGAGGGGCTAGCGGGGACCGGGAGCTGTTTTTT
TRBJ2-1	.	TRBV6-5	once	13	CASSLAEGNEQFF	TGTGCCAGCAGTTTAGCGGAAGGAAATGAGCAGTTCTTC
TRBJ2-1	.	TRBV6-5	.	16	CASSYLPEGDYNEQFF	TGTGCCAGCAGTTACCTCCCCGAGGGGGACTACAATGAGCAGTTCTTC
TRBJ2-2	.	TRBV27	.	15	CASSFAGQLTGELFF	TGTGCCAGCAGTTTCGCGGGACAGCTAACCGGGGAGCTGTTTTTT
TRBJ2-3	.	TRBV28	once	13	CASKPSGTDTQYF	TGTGCCAGCAAGCCTAGCGGCACAGATACGCAGTATTTT
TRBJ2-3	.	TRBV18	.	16	CASSPPQGRYTDTQYF	TGTGCCAGCTCACCACCGCAGGGCCGCTACACAGATACGCAGTATTTT
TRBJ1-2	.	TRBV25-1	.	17	CASSEFRGDARVDGYTF	TGTGCCAGCAGTGAATTTAGGGGCGACGCCAGGGTGGATGGCTACACCTTC
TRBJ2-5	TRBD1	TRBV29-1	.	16	CSVEDQRQGAMETQYF	TGCAGCGTTGAAGATCAGAGGCAGGGGGCCATGGAGACCCAGTACTTC
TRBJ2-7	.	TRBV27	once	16	CASSLSRQRSFYEQYF	TGTGCCAGCAGTTTATCCCGCCAGCGGTCCTTCTACGAGCAGTACTTC
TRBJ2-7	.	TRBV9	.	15	CASSVAGDGAYEQYF	TGTGCCAGCAGCGTAGCTGGGGACGGGGCCTACGAGCAGTACTTC
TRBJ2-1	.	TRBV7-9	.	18	CASSLEAGLAEAYNEQFF	TGTGCCAGCAGCTTAGAAGCCGGTTTGGCGGAGGCCTACAATGAGCAGTTCTTC
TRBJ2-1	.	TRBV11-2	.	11	CASSLGTLQFF	TGTGCCAGCAGCTTAGGGACACTCCAGTTCTTC
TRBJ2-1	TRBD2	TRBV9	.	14	CASSEGTSGVEQFF	TGTGCCAGCAGTGAGGGAACTAGCGGGGTTGAGCAGTTCTTC
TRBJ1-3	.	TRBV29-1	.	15	CSVWVQGFSGNTIYF	TGCAGCGTTTGGGTCCAGGGCTTCTCTGGAAACACCATATATTTT
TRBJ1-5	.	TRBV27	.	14	CASSPWVGDQPQHF	TGTGCCAGCAGTCCTTGGGTCGGGGATCAGCCCCAGCATTTT
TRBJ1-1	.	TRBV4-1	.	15	CASSQDRGPDSEAFF	TGCGCCAGCAGCCAAGATCGAGGCCCAGATTCTGAAGCTTTCTTT
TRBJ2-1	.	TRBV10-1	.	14	CASSEYTHTGGQFF	TGCGCCAGCAGTGAGTATACCCATACAGGCGGGCAGTTCTTC
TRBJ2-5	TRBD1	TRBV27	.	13	CASKAQGEETQYF	TGTGCCAGCAAGGCACAGGGGGAAGAGACCCAGTACTTC
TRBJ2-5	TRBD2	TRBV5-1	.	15	CASSLVSGSRETQYF	TGCGCCAGCAGCTTAGTTAGCGGGAGTAGGGAGACCCAGTACTTC
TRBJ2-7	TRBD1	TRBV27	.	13	CASWEGQGHEQYF	TGTGCCAGCTGGGAGGGACAGGGCCACGAGCAGTACTTC
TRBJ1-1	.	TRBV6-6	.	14	CATLGMGTDTEAFF	TGTGCCACCCTGGGGATGGGCACAGACACTGAAGCTTTCTTT
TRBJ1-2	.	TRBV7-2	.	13	CASSLEDPHGYTF	TGTGCCAGCAGCTTAGAAGATCCGCATGGCTACACCTTC
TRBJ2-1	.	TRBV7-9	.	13	CASSLAGLNEQFF	TGTGCCAGCAGTCTAGCCGGGCTAAATGAGCAGTTCTTC
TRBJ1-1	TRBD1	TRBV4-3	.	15	CASSQERTGNTEAFF	TGCGCCAGCAGCCAAGAAAGGACAGGGAACACTGAAGCTTTCTTT
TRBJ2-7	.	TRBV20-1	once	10	CSARDGEQYF	TGCAGTGCCAGAGACGGCGAGCAGTACTTC
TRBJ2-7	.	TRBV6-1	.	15	CASSEGIKGEYEQYF	TGTGCCAGCAGTGAAGGAATTAAGGGGGAATACGAGCAGTACTTC
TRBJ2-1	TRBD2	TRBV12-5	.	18	CASGLTPIGGLPISEQFF	TGTGCTAGTGGTTTGACCCCCATTGGGGGACTACCCATTAGTGAGCAGTTCTTC
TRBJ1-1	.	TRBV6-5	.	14	CASSYGQGLTEAFF	TGTGCCAGCAGTTACGGTCAGGGGCTCACTGAAGCTTTCTTT
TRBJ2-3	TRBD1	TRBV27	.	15	CAEGDREELGDTQYF	TGTGCCGAGGGGGACAGGGAGGAGTTGGGAGATACGCAGTATTTT
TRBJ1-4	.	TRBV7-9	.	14	CASSLGGGNEKLFF	TGTGCCAGCAGCTTAGGGGGCGGTAATGAAAAACTGTTTTTT
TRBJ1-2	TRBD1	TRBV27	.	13	CASILRRGRSYTF	TGTGCCAGCATATTGAGGAGGGGGCGCAGCTACACCTTC
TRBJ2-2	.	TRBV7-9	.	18	CASSAVGGDNLNTGELFF	TGTGCCAGCAGCGCCGTAGGGGGGGACAACCTAAACACCGGGGAGCTGTTTTTT
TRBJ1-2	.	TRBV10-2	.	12	CASSEWPDGYTF	TGCGCCAGCAGTGAGTGGCCAGATGGCTACACCTTC
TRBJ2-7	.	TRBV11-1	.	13	CASTGGETYEQYF	TGTGCCAGCACGGGCGGGGAGACCTACGAGCAGTACTTC
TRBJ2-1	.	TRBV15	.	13	CATSRVGWDEQFF	TGTGCCACCAGCAGAGTGGGTTGGGATGAGCAGTTCTTC
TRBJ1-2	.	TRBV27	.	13	CASSPGLLYGYTF	TGTGCCAGCAGTCCCGGGCTCCTCTATGGCTACACCTTC
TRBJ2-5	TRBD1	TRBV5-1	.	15	CASSLTWQGEKSQYF	TGCGCCAGCAGCTTGACGTGGCAGGGGGAAAAGTCCCAGTACTTC
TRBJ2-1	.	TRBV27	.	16	CASSPQVVGSYNEQFF	TGTGCCAGCAGCCCACAGGTTGTAGGATCCTACAATGAGCAGTTCTTC